Listed here are 8 T cell receptor beta chains from one sample, sequenced in a study of T cell responses to AZD1222 COVID-19 vaccine. Sequencing was performed with immunoSEQ multiplex PCR; in TCRdb, only in-frame clones are kept and a portion is missing. The table records under 200,000 clones, about 90% of them present only once. The material was peripheral blood, obtained 28 days after the second AZD1222 dose. Receptors originate from an adult who received the AZD1222 COVID-19 vaccine.

The chain joins TRBV28 to TRBJ1-4; 9 bases line up with TRBD1. The junction had 10 bases not matched to a gene; V was cut back by 4 bases and J by 13 bases. Germline CDR1 reads MDHEN; CDR2 reads SYDVKM. The CDR3 totals 14 residues. CDR3 protein: CASSSRQGEGRLFF. The CDR3 DNA is TGTGCCAGCAGTTCACGACAGGGGGAGGGAAGACTGTTTTTT.

This chain uses TRBV25-1 with TRBJ1-5; tentatively, D is TRBD1 (5 bases). The CDR3 length is 13 residues. Germline CDR1 MGHDK, CDR2 SYGVNS. V lost 6 bases to trimming and J lost 4 bases, with 10 bases between them. The CDR3: CASRPDSNQPQHF. CDR3 sequence (DNA): TGTGCCAGCAGACCCGACAGTAATCAGCCCCAGCATTTT.

The CDR3 DNA is TGCGCCAGCAGCTTGGCAGGGGACTATGGCTACACCTTC. It yields the protein CASSLAGDYGYTF. The chain combines TRBV5-1 with TRBJ1-2; a possible D gene is TRBD1 (6 bases). Trimming shortened V by 0 bases and J by 3 bases, and 6 bases separated the two germline ends. The length of the CDR3 is 13 residues. Germline values: CDR1 SGHRS, CDR2 YFSETQ.

The genes are TRBV19 and TRBJ1-5; 11 nucleotides match TRBD1. Germline-derived CDR1 and CDR2 are LNHDA and SQIVND (reference sequence). CDR3 size: 16 residues. V dropped 5 bases and J dropped 3; count of bases not matched to a gene: 6. The CDR3 is CASSGPGQGDNQPQHF. CDR3 bases: TGTGCCAGTAGTGGCCCGGGACAGGGGGACAATCAGCCCCAGCATTTT.

This chain links TRBV5-1 with TRBJ1-2, with 9 nucleotides matching TRBD1. The V and J ends lost 0 bases and 5 bases, in that order; junction bases with no gene match: 11. The germline V gene encodes CDR1 SGHRS and CDR2 YFSETQ. The CDR3 has 17 amino acids. CDR3 sequence (DNA): TGCGCCAGCAGCTTGGAAACAGGGGGCATGCATTGGTATGGCTACACCTTC. Encoded protein: CASSLETGGMHWYGYTF.

The chain has TRBV7-9 and TRBJ2-2, with 13 bases matching TRBD2. This CDR3 has 19 residues. Germline CDR1 SEHNR, CDR2 FQNEAQ (reference sequence). V lost 4 bases, J lost 6 bases, and 14 bases stayed unmatched. CDR3 amino acids: CASSSLPQTSGRASGELFF. DNA for the CDR3: TGTGCCAGCAGCTCGTTACCCCAAACTAGCGGGAGGGCCTCCGGGGAGCTGTTTTTT. Filled out from reference TRBV7-9 and TRBJ2-2, the complete variable domain reads DTGVSQNPRHKITKRGQNVTFRCDPISEHNRLYWYRQTLGQGPEFLTYFQNEAQLEKSRLLSDRFSAERPKGSFSTLEIQRTEQGDSAMYLCASSSLPQTSGRASGELFFGEGSRLTVL.

This chain joins TRBV18 and TRBJ2-3; 9 bases align to TRBD1. This CDR3 spans 13 amino acids. The germline V gene encodes CDR1 KGHSH and CDR2 LQKENI. V lost 10 bases and J lost 3; bases outside the gene matches: 5. The CDR3 loop is CATRDRETDTQYF. The CDR3 DNA follows: TGTGCCACCCGGGACAGGGAGACAGATACGCAGTATTTT.

In its sample, this clone was seen once. The rearrangement joins TRBV5-1 to TRBJ2-7, with TRBD1 matching over 7 bases. Germline V gives CDR1 SGHRS, CDR2 YFSETQ. V dropped 0 bases and J dropped 5; count of bases not matched to a gene: 2. The CDR3 spans 13 residues. The CDR3 is CASSLEGGHEQYF. CDR3 coding DNA: TGCGCCAGCAGCTTGGAAGGGGGCCACGAGCAGTACTTC. Using reference TRBV5-1 and TRBJ2-7 for the parts outside the CDR3, the full variable domain is KAGVTQTPRYLIKTRGQQVTLSCSPISGHRSVSWYQQTPGQGLQFLFEYFSETQRNKGNFPGRFSGRQFSNSRSEMNVSTLELGDSALYLCASSLEGGHEQYFGPGTRLTVT.